The 9 T cell receptor beta chains in this list originate from one sample, sequenced in a study of regulatory T cells in long-lasting Graves disease. Described time point: newly diagnosed GD, antithyroid drugs for less than 3 months. There was RNA extracted from PBMCs, and the TCR library was made from it. Researchers made TCR beta libraries by using iRepertoire HTBI primers and running Arm-PCR on CDR3 regions. Via MiXCR, TCRdb re-called the multiplex PCR reads, giving one row per CDR3 protein. This sample has 350,000 to 550,000 distinct CDR3 sequences, with approximately 14% found just once. These records were also assigned to another study, of T cells in Graves' hyperthyroidism and ophthalmopathy.

Sequences were derived from peripheral blood mononuclear cells (PBMCs), sampled at new diagnosis, from a patient treated with antithyroid drugs. The receptors were gathered from a woman aged 50 to 60 with Graves disease.

Many counts were recorded for this clonotype. The CDR3 sequence: CASNRDKDTQYF. CDR3 nucleotide sequence: TGTGCCAGCAACAGGGACAAAGATACGCAGTATTTT. V is TRBV28 and J is TRBJ2-3; tentatively, D is TRBD1 (6 bases). CDR1 and CDR2 from the germline V gene are MDHEN and SYDVKM. V dropped 7 bases and J dropped 5 bases, with 10 bases sitting between them. CDR3 size: 12 residues.

This clonotype turned up a few times. The chain carries TRBV3-1 and TRBJ1-2, with D tentatively TRBD1 (5 bases). The germline V gene has CDR1 LGHDT and CDR2 YNNKEL (reference sequence). The V end lost 4 bases, the J end lost 1 base, and 16 bases lay between the germline ends. This CDR3 is built from 16 residues. CDR3 in amino acids: CASSPSPDIGNYGYTF. The CDR3 DNA is TGTGCCAGCAGCCCGAGCCCGGACATCGGTAACTATGGCTACACCTTC.

This chain joins TRBV9 and TRBJ2-3; 7 nucleotides agree with TRBD2. J gave up 4 bases and V 2 bases, and 10 bases lay outside the gene matches. Germline CDR1 reads SGDLS; CDR2 reads YYNGEE. The CDR3 consists of 16 residues. CDR3 sequence reads: CASSVIGGSGADTQYF. Here the CDR3 DNA reads TGTGCCAGCAGCGTGATCGGCGGGAGTGGAGCAGATACGCAGTATTTT.

This clonotype was counted ten times or more. This sequence joins TRBV7-9 and TRBJ2-3, with 7 bases identical to TRBD1. The CDR3 sequence is 17 residues long. In germline, CDR1 is SEHNR, CDR2 FQNEAQ (reference sequence). V gave up 5 bases and J gave up 4 bases; unmatched junction bases: 15. CDR3 amino acids: CASSPGTALRRPDTQYF. Written as DNA, the CDR3 is TGTGCCAGCAGCCCCGGGACAGCACTAAGGAGGCCAGATACGCAGTATTTT. Variable domain in full (rest from reference TRBV7-9 and TRBJ2-3): DTGVSQNPRHKITKRGQNVTFRCDPISEHNRLYWYRQTLGQGPEFLTYFQNEAQLEKSRLLSDRFSAERPKGSFSTLEIQRTEQGDSAMYLCASSPGTALRRPDTQYFGPGTRLTVL.

Many counts were recorded for this clonotype. The CDR3 reads CASSDGQGKAGNTIYF. Written as DNA, the CDR3 is TGTGCCAGCAGTGACGGGCAGGGTAAAGCTGGAAACACCATATATTTT. The V gene is TRBV2, the J gene TRBJ1-3; the D gene is possibly TRBD1 (5 bases). Per the germline V gene, CDR1 is SNHLY and CDR2 is FYNNEI. CDR3 length: 16 amino acids. Trimming removed 3 bases from V and 2 bases from J, with 14 bases in between.

Note on this clonotype: This clone may be a read error of a much larger clone one base away. V gene TRBV6-4 combines with J gene TRBJ2-5; D tentatively reads TRBD1 or TRBD2 (6 bases each). There are 19 residues in the CDR3. Germline V gene data show CDR1 as MRHNA and CDR2 as SNTAGT. This chain's CDR3 is CASSQIRGPQLAFAETRYF. In DNA form, the CDR3 reads TGTGCCAGCAGTCAAATACGGGGGCCACAACTAGCTTTCGCAGAGACCCGGTACTTC.

The chain employs TRBV2 and TRBJ1-5, with a tentative D call TRBD1 (5 bases). The CDR3 extends over 13 amino acids. Per the germline V gene, CDR1 is SNHLY and CDR2 is FYNNEI. The V end lost 6 bases, the J end lost 6 bases, and 12 bases lay between the germline ends. CDR3 in amino acids: CASRGQGSQPQHF. The CDR3 DNA reads as TGTGCCAGCAGGGGGCAGGGAAGTCAGCCCCAGCATTTT.

This clonotype was recorded at least ten times. The CDR3 loop reads CAISVAKGYTDTQYF. In nucleotides, the CDR3 is TGTGCCATCAGTGTCGCTAAGGGTTACACAGATACGCAGTATTTT. This chain connects TRBV10-3 to TRBJ2-3; D not certain. The CDR3 sequence is 15 residues long. Germline values: CDR1 ENHRY, CDR2 SYGVKD. Deletions cut 4 bases from V and 2 bases from J, with 13 bases between.

V usage is TRBV28 and J usage is TRBJ2-7; D may be TRBD2 (6 bases). Trimming stripped 5 bases from V and 0 bases from J, with 14 bases between. This CDR3 region has 15 residues. Germline V gene sequence: CDR1 MDHEN, CDR2 SYDVKM. The CDR3 loop reads CASSPPGGISYEQYF. The CDR3 region has the DNA TGTGCCAGCAGTCCCCCCGGGGGAATCTCCTACGAGCAGTACTTC.